This T cell receptor (beta chain) was sequenced in a study of blood T cell repertoires in COVID-19. The overall study: Researchers got acute and convalescent COVID-19 samples from the United States, Italy and Spain. In each case, the material was cDNA or gDNA derived from T cells, B-cell-depleted T cells, or PBMCs.

A word on this clone: The sample has other DNA sequences that encode this CDR3 too.

Clones were sequenced by immunoSEQ multiplex PCR, and TCRdb holds only the in-frame ones, with some missing. The sample has more than 350,000 clones, 88% seen once. This CDR3 contains 14 residues. Germline V gene lookup returns CDR1 KGHSH and CDR2 LQKENI. Germline trimming cut 3 bases from V and 5 bases from J; bases unmatched to any gene: 5. Individuals drawn from approximately 26 US areas were about 18 to 90 years old. This chain connects TRBV18 to TRBJ2-5; 8 bases fit TRBD1. Sequenced sample: PBMCs or T cells enriched from blood (not recorded which). The clonotype comes from a woman aged 18-29 years who had been exposed to COVID-19. The chain's CDR3 is CASSPGQGGETQYF. The CDR3, as DNA: TGTGCCAGCTCACCCGGACAGGGCGGCGAGACCCAGTACTTC.